These 25 T cell receptor beta chains were sequenced from one sample in a study of vaccination effects on CD4 cells after COVID-19. Culture proceeded for about ten days, and CD4+ T cells were then isolated. It was between March and December 2020 that the person had a SARS-CoV-2 infection confirmed by PCR. The cohort was immunized with two doses of either the BNT162b2 or mRNA-1273 vaccine. The antigens these receptors bind are not known. Repertoires were generated with immunoSEQ multiplex PCR, while TCRdb's copy carries only in-frame clones and drops some. Of tens of thousands of clones listed, about four fifths are singletons. Specimen: CD4+ T cells from PBMCs cultured without peptide, collected after COVID-19 vaccination. These receptors came from a human donor who had a prior SARS-CoV-2 infection.

The V gene is TRBV14, the J gene TRBJ2-7; no reliable D call. Trimming shortened V by 0 bases and J by 5 bases, and 14 bases separated the two germline ends. Germline V lookup: CDR1 SGHDN, CDR2 FVKESK. This CDR3 is 15 amino acids long. CDR3 in amino acids: CASSQDFGVLDEQYF. CDR3 nucleotides: TGTGCCAGCAGCCAAGATTTTGGTGTGTTGGACGAGCAGTACTTC. The entire variable domain, with the rest obtained from reference TRBV14 and TRBJ2-7, is as follows: EAGVTQFPSHSVIEKGQTVTLRCDPISGHDNLYWYRRVMGKEIKFLLHFVKESKQDESGMPNNRFLAERTGGTYSTLKVQPAELEDSGVYFCASSQDFGVLDEQYFGPGTRLTVT.

The chain couples TRBV19 to TRBJ2-5, with D perhaps assigned TRBD1 or TRBD2 (5 bases each). Germline assignment: CDR1 LNHDA and CDR2 SQIVND (reference sequence). V dropped 1 base and J dropped 4 bases, with 16 bases sitting between them. The CDR3 has 16 residues. CDR3 DNA: TGTGCCAGTAGTATAGGGGGACGGGTCCAGGGAGAGACCCAGTACTTC. Encoded protein: CASSIGGRVQGETQYF.

The rearrangement joins TRBV7-6 to TRBJ1-2; no reliable D call. CDR1 and CDR2 from the germline V gene are SGHVS and FNYEAQ. V was clipped by 4 bases and J by 7 bases, with 10 bases between them. There are 12 residues in the CDR3. The CDR3: CASSSGGGGYTF. DNA of the CDR3: TGTGCCAGCAGCTCCGGAGGAGGTGGCTACACCTTC.

This chain uses TRBV19 with TRBJ2-7; TRBD2 matches 8 bases. The junction had 19 bases not matched to a gene; V was cut back by 5 bases and J by 7 bases. The CDR3 sequence is 17 residues long. In germline, CDR1 is LNHDA, CDR2 SQIVND (reference sequence). The DNA of the CDR3 is TGTGCCAGTAGTGATCCGGGAGGGTGGGTCCCCCGGAGTGAGCAGTACTTC. It encodes CASSDPGGWVPRSEQYF. Filled out from reference TRBV19 and TRBJ2-7, the complete variable domain reads DGGITQSPKYLFRKEGQNVTLSCEQNLNHDAMYWYRQDPGQGLRLIYYSQIVNDFQKGDIAEGYSVSREKKESFPLTVTSAQKNPTAFYLCASSDPGGWVPRSEQYFGPGTRLTVT.

The V gene is TRBV7-8, the J gene TRBJ2-4, with D perhaps matching TRBD2 (6 bases). Germline V gene data show CDR1 as SGHVS and CDR2 as FQNEAQ. The CDR3 totals 19 residues. V was cut by 7 bases and J by 0 bases, with 25 bases left in between. CDR3 coding DNA: TGTGCCAGCAACCCCGGGTGGAGGGCCGAGATCTTAGCCAAAAACATTCAGTACTTC. Its translation: CASNPGWRAEILAKNIQYF.

The chain recombines TRBV9 with TRBJ2-3, with 10 bases aligning to TRBD2. J gave up 2 bases and V 4 bases, and 10 bases lay outside the gene matches. From germline, CDR1 is SGDLS and CDR2 YYNGEE. The CDR3 extends over 17 amino acids. CDR3 nucleotides: TGTGCCAGCAGCCCGAAAGCGGGAGGGGGGGACACAGATACGCAGTATTTT. Its translation is CASSPKAGGGDTDTQYF.

This rearrangement joins TRBV28 to TRBJ2-5, with TRBD1 matching over 9 bases. The CDR3 is made up of 17 amino acids. The J segment lost 5 bases and the V segment lost 6 bases, leaving 16 bases of the junction unmatched. Per germline, CDR1 MDHEN and CDR2 SYDVKM. CDR3 amino acids: CASSYASPGTGRETQYF. The CDR3 DNA is TGTGCCAGCAGCTATGCGTCCCCTGGGACAGGGCGGGAGACCCAGTACTTC.

The J gene is TRBJ2-1, the V gene TRBV24-1; 9 bases map to TRBD1. J lost 5 bases, V lost 4 bases, and 8 bases had no gene match. The CDR3 is made up of 16 amino acids. CDR1 and CDR2 (germline): KGHDR, SFDVKD. CDR3 amino acids: CATSESGTGTDNEQFF. CDR3 nucleotides: TGTGCCACCAGTGAGTCCGGGACAGGGACTGACAATGAGCAGTTCTTC.

This clone was observed a single time. V and J are TRBV6-2 or TRBV6-3 and TRBJ2-3; 13 bases are shared with TRBD2. This CDR3 spans 19 amino acids. The germline gives CDR1 MNHEY, CDR2 SVGEGT. After removal of 5 bases from V and 4 bases from J, the junction contained 15 bases not matched to a gene. CDR3 in DNA: TGTGCCAGCAGTAACGGACTAGCGGGAGACCCTATACTCTCAGATACGCAGTATTTT. Translation gives CASSNGLAGDPILSDTQYF.

J is TRBJ2-5 and V is TRBV2; 14 bases align to TRBD2. The CDR3 contains 14 residues. CDR1 is SNHLY and CDR2 is FYNNEI in the germline V gene. V lost 6 bases to trimming and J lost 4 bases; unmatched junction nucleotides: 1. The CDR3 region is CASRGLAGVETQYF. The CDR3 DNA reads as TGTGCCAGCAGGGGACTAGCGGGAGTAGAGACCCAGTACTTC.

DNA for the CDR3: TGTGCCAGCAGCCCCGGGACTAGCTACAATGAGCAGTTCTTC. Protein: CASSPGTSYNEQFF. The chain employs TRBV9 and TRBJ2-1; TRBD2 aligns across 8 bases. Per germline, CDR1 SGDLS and CDR2 YYNGEE. Trimming removed 4 bases from V and 3 bases from J; junction bases left unmatched: 3. This CDR3 has 14 amino acids.

This chain joins TRBV24-1 and TRBJ2-3; D possibly matches TRBD1 or TRBD2 (5 bases each). The CDR3 sequence is 18 residues long. Trimming took off 7 bases at V and 2 bases at J, with 24 bases between the two ends. The V gene's germline CDR1 is KGHDR and CDR2 SFDVKD. The CDR3 sequence: CATSAYPGTSYDTDTQYF. The CDR3 DNA follows: TGTGCCACCAGCGCCTACCCCGGGACCTCATACGACACAGATACGCAGTATTTT.

This rearrangement joins TRBV27 to TRBJ2-6, with D possibly matching TRBD2 (5 bases). This CDR3 has 15 residues. V was shortened by 5 bases and J by 0 bases, with 8 bases between the two germline ends. Looked up from germline, CDR1 is MNHEY and CDR2 is SMNVEV (reference sequence). The CDR3 nucleotides read TGTGCCAGCAGTCCCCGGGGCTCTGGGGCCAACGTCCTGACTTTC. It codes for CASSPRGSGANVLTF.

This chain uses TRBV27 with TRBJ1-5, with 9 bases aligning to TRBD1. The ends lost 5 bases at V and 7 bases at J; junction bases unmatched: 6. CDR1 MNHEY and CDR2 SMNVEV come from the germline V gene (reference sequence). The CDR3 extends over 14 amino acids. The CDR3 here is CASSPQGAWQPQHF. For the CDR3, the DNA is TGTGCCAGCAGTCCACAGGGGGCTTGGCAGCCCCAGCATTTT.

This clone has more than one count but fewer than ten. V gene TRBV6-6 combines with J gene TRBJ2-7; possible D gene TRBD1, 5 bases. Trimming took 3 bases from V and 2 from J, leaving 14 bases between them. The CDR3 sequence is 15 residues long. The V gene's germline CDR1 is MNHNY and CDR2 SVGAGI (reference sequence). The CDR3 DNA is TGTGCCAGCAGTTATAACACAGGTATCACCTACGAGCAGTACTTC. It yields the protein CASSYNTGITYEQYF.

The CDR3 DNA is TGTGCCAGCAGCACCCAGGGAAGCACAGATACGCAGTATTTT. Translation: CASSTQGSTDTQYF. The chain is built from TRBV5-4 and TRBJ2-3; the D gene is possibly TRBD1 (5 bases). Trimming took 4 bases from V and 0 from J, leaving 9 bases between them. The V gene's germline CDR1 is SGHNT and CDR2 YYREEE (reference sequence). This CDR3 has 14 residues.

The J gene is TRBJ2-1, the V gene TRBV9; 11 bases are shared with TRBD2. V lost 3 bases to trimming and J lost 7 bases; unmatched junction nucleotides: 9. The CDR3 is made up of 16 amino acids. CDR1 is SGDLS, CDR2 YYNGEE, per germline. CDR3: CASSAGSGGAENEQFF. In DNA, the CDR3 is TGTGCCAGCAGCGCGGGTAGCGGGGGGGCCGAAAATGAGCAGTTCTTC.

This clone appeared once. The V gene is TRBV15, the J gene TRBJ2-3, with a weak D call TRBD2 (5 bases). CDR1 and CDR2 (germline): LNHNV, YYDKDF (reference sequence). The CDR3 runs to 14 residues. The V end was cut by 0 bases, the J end by 6 bases, with 10 bases between. DNA for the CDR3: TGTGCCACCAGCAGAGACGGGATGGCTGATACGCAGTATTTT. Its protein is CATSRDGMADTQYF.

The chain has TRBV25-1 and TRBJ1-2, with 11 bases that match TRBD1. Germline trimming cut 4 bases from V and 8 bases from J; bases unmatched to any gene: 9. This CDR3 spans 15 amino acids. CDR1 MGHDK and CDR2 SYGVNS come from the germline V gene. As DNA, the CDR3 is TGTGCCAGCAGTGGGACAGGGGGCGCTTTAGACGGCTACACCTTC. This encodes CASSGTGGALDGYTF.

The J gene is TRBJ1-6, the V gene TRBV6-5; perhaps TRBD1 as D (6 bases). CDR3 length: 16 amino acids. The V gene's germline CDR1 is MNHEY and CDR2 SVGAGI. The V end lost 0 bases, the J end lost 7 bases, and 13 bases lay between the germline ends. The CDR3 DNA is TGTGCCAGCAGTTACTCGGCAGGGGTGAACAATTCACCCCTCCACTTT. Its protein is CASSYSAGVNNSPLHF.

The J gene is TRBJ2-7, the V gene TRBV11-3, with 9 bases that match TRBD1. V lost 3 bases, J lost 1 base, and 7 bases stayed unmatched. The germline V gene has CDR1 SGHNT and CDR2 YENEEA. The CDR3 length is 16 residues. CDR3 amino acids: CASSLTMTGGSYEQYF. The CDR3 bases are TGTGCCAGCAGCTTGACTATGACAGGGGGTTCCTACGAGCAGTACTTC.

This chain uses TRBV10-3 with TRBJ2-1; TRBD2 might be the D (6 bases). Germline CDR1 and CDR2: ENHRY and SYGVKD. V shed 3 bases and J shed 2 bases, with 11 bases lying between them. The CDR3 contains 15 residues. CDR3 sequence (DNA): TGTGCCATCAGTGACCCTAGCGCGCCCTACAATGAGCAGTTCTTC. The encoded protein is CAISDPSAPYNEQFF.

This chain uses TRBV3-1 (or the pseudogene TRBV3-2) with TRBJ1-5; unclear D gene. V was pared by 1 base and J by 6 bases, with 10 bases between. The CDR3 has 14 residues. Germline V gene sequence: CDR1 LGHDT, CDR2 YNNKEL (reference sequence). CDR3 DNA: TGTGCCAGCAGCCAAGTATGGGGAGGTCAGCCCCAGCATTTT. As protein: CASSQVWGGQPQHF.

The chain uses TRBV18 and TRBJ2-3; D tentatively fits TRBD1 or TRBD2 (6 bases each). The CDR3 runs 14 residues. From germline, CDR1 is KGHSH and CDR2 LQKENI. V lost 4 bases to trimming and J lost 6 bases, with 14 bases between them. The CDR3 here is CASSQAGEEDTQYF. CDR3 DNA sequence: TGTGCCAGCTCACAAGCAGGGGAGGAGGATACGCAGTATTTT.

The chain is built from TRBV7-6 and TRBJ2-5, with a possible D match to TRBD2 (6 bases). The germline V gene has CDR1 SGHVS and CDR2 FNYEAQ. This CDR3 contains 14 residues. Trimming cost V 5 bases and J 7 bases, with 17 bases left between them. Here the CDR3 reads CASSEIRELGTQYF. The CDR3 nucleotides read TGTGCCAGCAGCGAAATACGGGAGCTCGGGACCCAGTACTTC.